Listed below are T cell receptor beta chains from one sample, sequenced in a study of Graves' ophthalmopathy and Graves' hyperthyroidism. TCRdb re-analysed the multiplex PCR reads in MiXCR, keeping a single row per CDR3 protein. The sample carries 340,000 or so distinct CDR3 sequences, roughly 17% recorded once. The sample taken for sequencing was peripheral blood. These receptors came from an adult man with Graves' ophthalmopathy. Both conserved end residues are part of each CDR3. A D gene is named only where the DNA matches it firmly. Clone size is shown for a subset of rows, as once, few, many or a class of expanded clone.

TRBV11-1	few	TRBJ2-3	TRBD2	TGTGCCAGCAGCCGGACTAGCGGGGTAACAGATACGCAGTATTTT	CASSRTSGVTDTQYF
TRBV3-1	few	TRBJ2-7	TRBD2	TGTGCCAGCAGCCAGACTAGCGGAGCCTACGAGCAGTACTTC	CASSQTSGAYEQYF
TRBV28	many	TRBJ1-1	-	TGTGCCAGCAGTTCGGGGCCACCGAGAGCTTTCTTT	CASSSGPPRAFF
TRBV19	many	TRBJ1-2	-	TGTGCCAGTAGTCCGGACGGTGCTATGGGCTACACCTTC	CASSPDGAMGYTF
TRBV12-3/TRBV12-4	-	TRBJ2-7	TRBD2	TGTGCCAGCAGCCGCCTAGCGGGAGAAGAGCAGTACTTC	CASSRLAGEEQYF
TRBV28	many	TRBJ2-7	-	TGTGCCAGCAGCGAAGTTGGTCGGCACGAGCAGTACTTC	CASSEVGRHEQYF
TRBV12-3/TRBV12-4	many	TRBJ1-5	TRBD1	TGTGCCAGCACCTGGGGACAGAATCAGCCCCAGCATTTT	CASTWGQNQPQHF
TRBV12-3/TRBV12-4	many	TRBJ2-4	TRBD1	TGTGCCAGCAGTTCGAGACAGGGCATAGCCAAAAACATTCAGTACTTC	CASSSRQGIAKNIQYF
TRBV20-1	many	TRBJ2-7	-	TGCAGTGCTCAAACTAGGCTTGGCGACTACGAGCAGTACTTC	CSAQTRLGDYEQYF
TRBV11-2	many	TRBJ2-7	TRBD1	TGTGCCAGCAGCTTCGGGACAGCCCCCTACGAGCAGTACTTC	CASSFGTAPYEQYF
TRBV29-1	many	TRBJ1-2	TRBD1	TGCAGCGTTGAAACCTCCGGGACAGGGTTGAGTGGCTACACCTTC	CSVETSGTGLSGYTF
TRBV7-2	many	TRBJ2-7	-	TGTGCCAGCAGCTTAGAACGGGGCCCCCCGTACTTC	CASSLERGPPYF
TRBV20-1	many	TRBJ2-7	-	TGCAGTGCTAGCAACTACGAGCAGTACTTC	CSASNYEQYF
TRBV5-6	many	TRBJ2-2	-	TGTGCCAGCAGCTTTGGACAGCGGCTCGGGGAGCTGTTTTTT	CASSFGQRLGELFF
TRBV5-1	many	TRBJ2-7	TRBD2	TGCGCCAGCACACGGGCGGCGGGAGGCTCCGAGCAGTACTTC	CASTRAAGGSEQYF
TRBV11-2	many	TRBJ2-4	-	TGTGCCAGCAGCGTCGGACAGCAAAGATACAAAAACATTCAGTACTTC	CASSVGQQRYKNIQYF
TRBV20-1	many	TRBJ2-7	TRBD2	TGCAGTGCTATCCCCCCGACTAGCGGGAGTAACGAGCAGTACTTC	CSAIPPTSGSNEQYF
TRBV11-1	many	TRBJ2-2	TRBD2	TGTGCCAGCAGCGATCGACTAGCGGGGTTGAACACCGGGGAGCTGTTTTTT	CASSDRLAGLNTGELFF
TRBV12-3/TRBV12-4	many	TRBJ2-7	-	TGTGCCAGCAGTTCATTTTTCAGTACCCTACAGGGAGGGGGCTACGAGCAGTACTTC	CASSSFFSTLQGGGYEQYF
TRBV6-2/TRBV6-3	many	TRBJ2-7	-	TGTGCCAGCAGTTACGGAACAGAAATCAGAGGGGGGCCCGCATACGAGCAGTACTTC	CASSYGTEIRGGPAYEQYF
TRBV12-3/TRBV12-4	many	TRBJ1-5	TRBD1	TGTGCCAGCAGAGGACAGGCGGGCAATCAGCCCCAGCATTTT	CASRGQAGNQPQHF
TRBV7-9	-	TRBJ2-7	-	TGTGCCAGCAGCTTACCGGTACGGGTTTTCTACGAGCAGTGCTTC	CASSLPVRVFYEQCF
TRBV11-2	few	TRBJ1-2	TRBD1	TGTGCCAGCAGCTTCGGACAGGCATTCTATGGCTACACCTTC	CASSFGQAFYGYTF
TRBV12-3/TRBV12-4	-	TRBJ1-2	-	TGTGCCAGCAGTCGACCGACAGGATTAGGAGGCTACACCTTC	CASSRPTGLGGYTF
TRBV5-1	many	TRBJ2-2	-	TGCGCCAGCAGCTTGGCAGGGAGCGCGAACACCGGGGAGCTGTTTTTT	CASSLAGSANTGELFF
TRBV5-1	many	TRBJ2-7	-	TGCGCCAGCAGCTTGTCCCTCGGGCCCGAGCAGTACTTC	CASSLSLGPEQYF
TRBV30	many	TRBJ1-1	-	TGTGCCTGGAGTCTAGGGGGTGAAGCTTTCTTT	CAWSLGGEAFF
TRBV19	many	TRBJ2-5	TRBD2	TGTGCCAGTAGTATAGCCACGAAAAATCGGGGGCACCGGGCGGGGGGGCAAGAGACCCAGTACTTC	CASSIATKNRGHRAGGQETQYF
TRBV4-1	-	TRBJ1-1	-	TGCGCCAGCAGCCAATCCCCTCGTTTGGGTACTGAAGCTTTCTTT	CASSQSPRLGTEAFF
TRBV11-2	-	TRBJ2-7	TRBD2	TGTGCCAGCAGCTTAGGGGGGGCGGGACTAGCGGGTCTCTACGAGCAGTACTTC	CASSLGGAGLAGLYEQYF
TRBV11-2	many	TRBJ2-2	-	TGTGCCAGCAGCTTATATCCAGTGAACACCGGGGAGCTGTTTTTT	CASSLYPVNTGELFF
TRBV15	many	TRBJ1-2	TRBD1	TGTGCCACCAGCACCCGGGACAGGGGCCCTCTCTATGGCTACACCTTC	CATSTRDRGPLYGYTF
TRBV14	few	TRBJ1-2	-	TGTGCCAGCAGCCAAGCCGCCCTTACAGGGCCTGGCTACACCTTC	CASSQAALTGPGYTF
TRBV20-1	many	TRBJ1-2	TRBD1	TGCAGTGCTAGAGCACCGACAGGGGAGGGTGGCTACACCTTC	CSARAPTGEGGYTF
TRBV7-2	many	TRBJ1-1	-	TGTGCCAGCAGCCTCGGGGTCCCTGAAGCTTTCTTT	CASSLGVPEAFF
TRBV4-3	many	TRBJ1-6	-	TGCGCCAGCAGTACCGCGGCCTATAATTCACCCCTCCACTTT	CASSTAAYNSPLHF
TRBV7-9	many	TRBJ2-5	TRBD2	TGTGCCAGCAGCCCGAGCGGGGGGGCCGTGACCCAGTACTTC	CASSPSGGAVTQYF
TRBV20-1	many	TRBJ2-7	-	TGCAGTGCTAGAGACCCATCTAGTTGGGGCGAGCAGTACTTC	CSARDPSSWGEQYF
TRBV6-1	-	TRBJ2-6	TRBD1	TGTGCCAGCACCCGCGGGCAGGGGGCAGTTGGGGCCAACGTCCTGACTTTC	CASTRGQGAVGANVLTF
TRBV4-1	many	TRBJ1-3	-	TGCGCCAGCAGCCAAGTAGGGGTCGGATTCTCTGGAAACACCATATATTTT	CASSQVGVGFSGNTIYF
TRBV27	many	TRBJ2-7	TRBD1	TGTGCCAGCAGTACCAACAGGGGCCCCCGTAGCGAGCAGTACTTC	CASSTNRGPRSEQYF
TRBV18	many	TRBJ1-1	-	TGTGCCAGCTCACCACCGGTTAAGAACACTGAAGCTTTCTTT	CASSPPVKNTEAFF
TRBV29-1	many	TRBJ1-1	-	TGCAGCGTCCCCCGTAAAAACACTGAAGCTTTCTTT	CSVPRKNTEAFF
TRBV28	-	TRBJ2-7	-	TGTGCCACCATGGGACACCTGAGACATCCCTACGAGCAGTACTTC	CATMGHLRHPYEQYF
TRBV11-2	many	TRBJ1-6	-	TGTGCCAGCAGCCTCCGGGCCTCCGGGAGTTCACCCCTCCACTTT	CASSLRASGSSPLHF
TRBV2	many	TRBJ1-1	-	TGTGCCAGCAGTGACTACAGGAGGAACACTGAAGCTTTCTTT	CASSDYRRNTEAFF
TRBV5-6	many	TRBJ1-1	-	TGTGCCAGCAGCTCGGGGGGGGTAATGAACACTGAAGCTTTCTTT	CASSSGGVMNTEAFF
TRBV30	many	TRBJ1-3	-	TGTGCCTGGAGTGTTCTTCGAGTCTCTGGAAACACCATATATTTT	CAWSVLRVSGNTIYF
TRBV6-2/TRBV6-3	many	TRBJ1-5	-	TGTGCCAGCAGTTATTCAATCAGGCTCAATCAGCCCCAGCATTTT	CASSYSIRLNQPQHF
TRBV12-3/TRBV12-4	many	TRBJ1-1	-	TGTGCCAGCAGTTTAGCACCAGGGAACACTGAAGCTTTCTTT	CASSLAPGNTEAFF
TRBV5-5	once	TRBJ2-7	-	TGTGCCAGCAGCTTGTTAGGTACCGAGCAGTACTTC	CASSLLGTEQYF